These 21 T cell receptor beta chains came from one sample sequenced in a study of human T cells and chemical hapten exposure. TCRdb re-derived calls from the RACE reads in MiXCR, one entry per CDR3 protein. Of fewer than 200,000 distinct CDR3 sequences listed, just under 30% are singletons. Time point noted: pre-sensitization, week 0. Treatment described: therapeutic diphenylcyclopropenone sensitization with weekly scalp DPC. The source was whole blood, collected in connection with sensitization to the hapten diphenylcyclopropenone (DPC). The receptors were gathered from a woman aged 30 to 39 with alopecia areata. Some clones in this sample may be carry-over from other donors' samples.

This sequence joins TRBV4-3 and TRBJ2-7, with no clear D. CDR1 is LGHNA and CDR2 is YSLEER in the germline V gene. Trimming shortened V by 1 base and J by 6 bases, and 10 bases separated the two germline ends. The CDR3 is 13 residues long. In DNA, the CDR3 is TGCGCCAGCAGCCAAGCGCTTCCCAGCGAGCAGTACTTC. It specifies CASSQALPSEQYF.

Turning to this clonotype: The germline gene is not matched at one end of the junction; a read error may be the cause. This chain links TRBV20-1 with TRBJ2-1, with 9 bases lining up with TRBD2. This CDR3 has 13 residues. Germline CDR1 is DFQATT and CDR2 is SNEGSKA (reference sequence). CDR3 nucleotide sequence: TGCAGTGCTAGGGGTCCTAGCGGGAAAGGTCTCCACTTC. It yields the protein CSARGPSGKGLHF.

Many counts were recorded for this clonotype. The rearrangement links TRBV12-3 or TRBV12-4 to TRBJ2-3, with D unresolved. CDR3 length: 14 residues. With 3 bases removed from V and 0 bases from J, the gap between germline ends came to 7 bases. DNA for the CDR3: TGTGCCAGCAGTTTGGCAGGTAGCACAGATACGCAGTATTTT. Translated: CASSLAGSTDTQYF.

V usage is TRBV12-3 or TRBV12-4 and J usage is TRBJ2-5; D may be TRBD1 (8 bases). The CDR3 is 15 residues long. V was clipped by 5 bases and J by 5 bases, with 18 bases between them. This chain's CDR3 is CASSTRQGRDETQYF. CDR3 sequence (DNA): TGTGCCAGCAGTACCAGACAGGGGAGGGATGAGACCCAGTACTTC.

In its sample, this clonotype was seen many times. The rearrangement joins TRBV5-1 to TRBJ1-1, with 7 bases aligning to TRBD1. The CDR3 runs 15 residues. CDR1 and CDR2 from the germline V gene are SGHRS and YFSETQ. The trim removed 4 bases at V and 4 bases at J, leaving 10 bases unmatched. The CDR3 DNA sequence: TGCGCCAGCAGCCGGGAGGGGGCGGTTTCCACTGAAGCTTTCTTT. Translating it yields CASSREGAVSTEAFF.

The chain carries TRBV28 and TRBJ2-1; 12 bases fit TRBD2. This CDR3 comprises 16 residues. V gave up 7 bases and J gave up 7 bases; unmatched junction bases: 11. Germline CDR1 MDHEN, CDR2 SYDVKM. The CDR3 nucleotides are TGTGCCAGCATGACTAGCGGGAGATTCGTCACGAATGAGCAGTTCTTC. This gives the protein CASMTSGRFVTNEQFF.

The chain recombines TRBV6-5 with TRBJ1-1; TRBD1 is a possible D gene (5 bases). The ends were cut back, 2 bases at V and 7 bases at J, with 11 bases in the middle. The CDR3 is made up of 13 amino acids. Germline loops: CDR1 MNHEY, CDR2 SVGAGI. The chain's CDR3 is CASSYNRGFEAFF. Written as DNA, the CDR3 is TGTGCCAGCAGTTACAATAGGGGATTTGAAGCTTTCTTT.

This clonotype was detected a few times. The CDR3 ends on some other residue instead of the conserved phenylalanine or tryptophan, so this is likely a read error. The DNA is left out, because the CDR3 cannot be placed on it with certainty; the CDR3 is given as TCRdb lists it. This CDR3 reads CASSPEGGWM. The genes are TRBV7-9 and TRBJ1-1; the table's D gene call, TRBD1, was not cross checked with the DNA. Germline CDR1 reads SEHNR; CDR2 reads FQNEAQ (reference sequence). The CDR3 sequence runs 10 residues, both termini included.

This chain uses TRBV10-3 with TRBJ2-1; D gene ambiguous. The length of the CDR3 is 13 residues. The germline V and J ends were trimmed by 0 bases and 7 bases, with 7 bases remaining between them. Per the germline V gene, CDR1 is ENHRY and CDR2 is SYGVKD. DNA of the CDR3: TGTGCCATCAGTGAGTCGCTTCCTAATGAGCAGTTCTTC. It specifies CAISESLPNEQFF.

The rearrangement uses TRBV5-1 and TRBJ1-2; no clear D. V shed 5 bases and J shed 6 bases, with 17 bases lying between them. This CDR3 has 14 amino acids. Germline V CDR1 and CDR2: SGHRS, YFSETQ. CDR3 region: CASSANSLADGYTF. For the CDR3, the DNA is TGCGCCAGCAGTGCAAATTCCCTGGCGGATGGCTACACCTTC. Full variable domain (rest looked up from reference TRBV5-1 and TRBJ1-2): KAGVTQTPRYLIKTRGQQVTLSCSPISGHRSVSWYQQTPGQGLQFLFEYFSETQRNKGNFPGRFSGRQFSNSRSEMNVSTLELGDSALYLCASSANSLADGYTFGSGTRLTVV.

This chain joins TRBV9 and TRBJ2-3, with TRBD2 matching over 7 bases. CDR1 is SGDLS and CDR2 is YYNGEE in the germline V gene. Trimming at V came to 4 bases and at J to 10 bases, leaving 6 bases not matched to a gene. The length of the CDR3 is 12 residues. The DNA of the CDR3 is TGTGCCAGCAGCCCCGGACTAGTCGCGCAGTATTTT. It specifies CASSPGLVAQYF.

This clonotype turned up a few times. CDR3 bases: TGTGCCACCAGTGGGTATAGCAATCAGCCCCAGCATTTT. It encodes CATSGYSNQPQHF. The rearrangement joins TRBV24-1 to TRBJ1-5; D uncertain. Per germline, CDR1 KGHDR and CDR2 SFDVKD. The CDR3 is 13 residues long. The ends were cut back, 5 bases at V and 0 bases at J, with 4 bases in the middle.

The chain carries TRBV5-4 and TRBJ1-2, with TRBD1 matching over 7 bases. Germline CDR1 is SGHNT and CDR2 is YYREEE (reference sequence). With V trimmed by 1 base and J by 13 bases, 16 bases remained unmatched. The CDR3 is made up of 15 amino acids. This CDR3 reads CASSLFFGTEVRCTF. DNA of the CDR3: TGTGCCAGCAGCTTGTTTTTCGGGACAGAGGTTCGATGCACCTTC.

This clonotype has a handful of counts. This rearrangement joins TRBV11-2 to TRBJ2-1; no clear D gene. Germline V gives CDR1 SGHAT, CDR2 FQNNGV. This CDR3 spans 13 amino acids. Deletions cut 1 base from V and 8 bases from J, with 9 bases between. The CDR3 coding sequence is TGTGCCAGCAGCTTAGTTGCTGGATATGAGCAGTTCTTC. It translates to CASSLVAGYEQFF.

Here the CDR3 DNA reads TGTGCCAGCAGCCGACAGGGAAGGGGCGAGGAGACTGAAGCTTTCTTT. This encodes CASSRQGRGEETEAFF. V and J are TRBV28 and TRBJ1-1; 7 nucleotides line up with TRBD1. The germline gives CDR1 MDHEN, CDR2 SYDVKM. The V and J ends lost 6 bases and 5 bases, in that order; junction bases with no gene match: 15. The CDR3 is made up of 16 amino acids.

There are a few counts of this clonotype. The rearrangement links TRBV7-2 to TRBJ2-1, with D hard to call. V shed 4 bases and J shed 3 bases, with 7 bases lying between them. Germline CDR1 and CDR2: SGHTA and FQGNSA. This CDR3 region has 13 residues. This CDR3 reads CASSSSLYNEQFF. Here the CDR3 DNA reads TGTGCCAGCAGCTCGAGCCTCTACAATGAGCAGTTCTTC.

The rearrangement joins TRBV20-1 to TRBJ2-7; 10 bases are a match to TRBD2. Looked up from germline, CDR1 is DFQATT and CDR2 is SNEGSKA (reference sequence). After removal of 0 bases from V and 8 bases from J, the junction contained 10 bases not matched to a gene. The CDR3 extends over 15 amino acids. CDR3 DNA: TGCAGTGCTAGAGATTCGGAGGCTAGCGGGGGTAAGCAGTACTTC. Residues: CSARDSEASGGKQYF.

V usage is TRBV4-2 and J usage is TRBJ1-5; 8 nucleotides agree with TRBD1. Germline assignment: CDR1 LGHNA and CDR2 YNFKEQ. J gave up 0 bases and V 1 base, and 5 bases lay outside the gene matches. This CDR3 spans 17 amino acids. The CDR3 nucleotides are TGTGCCAGCAGCCAAGGAGGGACAGGAGATAGCAATCAGCCCCAGCATTTT. The encoded protein is CASSQGGTGDSNQPQHF.

This sequence joins TRBV5-5 and TRBJ1-4; possible D gene TRBD1, 6 bases. Trimming shortened V by 0 bases and J by 2 bases, and 14 bases separated the two germline ends. The CDR3 has 17 residues. The germline gives CDR1 SGHKS, CDR2 YYEKEE (reference sequence). CDR3 bases: TGTGCCAGCAGCTTGGTACAGGGCCGAAGGACTAATGAAAAACTGTTTTTT. Protein sequence: CASSLVQGRRTNEKLFF.

The table lists this clonotype with a few counts. The chain recombines TRBV28 with TRBJ1-2; D ambiguous. V was trimmed by 6 bases and J by 6 bases, leaving 17 bases between them. From germline, CDR1 is MDHEN and CDR2 SYDVKM. This CDR3 comprises 14 residues. CDR3 sequence reads: CASRPSGLSHGYTF. In nucleotides, the CDR3 is TGTGCCAGCAGACCTTCCGGCCTAAGCCATGGCTACACCTTC.

This clonotype was observed a handful of times. The chain combines TRBV12-3 or TRBV12-4 with TRBJ2-6; D unclear. The CDR3 spans 14 residues. V lost 5 bases and J 0 bases, leaving 5 bases between the germline ends. Here the CDR3 DNA reads TGTGCCAGCAGTCCCCCCTCTGGGGCCAACGTCCTGACTTTC. Amino acids: CASSPPSGANVLTF.